What follows describes a single T cell receptor (beta chain). Its antigen is still unknown. In the PCR, 60 Vbeta and 13 Jbeta primers were used. Profiling relied on immunoSEQ multiplex PCR, and the TCRdb table lists in-frame clones only, not all of them. The data show 90,000 or so clones, roughly 71% seen once. The data stem from a study of cytomegalovirus exposure and HLA in healthy donors. Findings and caveats of the study: Reported performance of the classifier showed diagnosis of cytomegalovirus status with high specificity and sensitivity. Association of a missense DCLRE1C variant with TCR beta V- and J-gene trimming was reported in a later analysis. An assumption of roughly uniform sequencing depth across donors underlay the presence/absence analyses. Later work found that TCR association rates differed between HLA loci; DRB1 had the most and HLA-C the fewest.

This receptor was taken from a woman aged 18-29 years in good health and CMV-seropositive. Sequenced: PBMCs.

The CDR3 reads CASCEGGSNQPQHF. The DNA for the CDR3 is TGTGCCAGCTGTGAGGGCGGAAGCAATCAGCCCCAGCATTTT. The J gene is TRBJ1-5, the V gene TRBV7-8, with unresolved D. Germline CDR1 reads SGHVS; CDR2 reads FQNEAQ. V lost 8 bases and J lost 1, with 12 bases in between. This CDR3 region has 14 residues.